These 5 T cell receptor beta chains came from one sample sequenced in a study of CD8+ T cells in alopecia areata. RNA was isolated and reverse transcribed to cDNA, the sequencing template. Assay used: immunoSEQ multiplex PCR; TCRdb lists only in-frame clones, some missing. The sample holds about 200,000 clones, around 65% seen once. Treatment indicated: oral pan-JAK inhibitor, 5-10 mg twice daily. The source was CD4+ T cells sorted from blood, collected at week 4, from a patient treated with tofacitinib. These receptors originate from a human donor with alopecia areata.

This clone occurred a few times. V usage is TRBV29-1 and J usage is TRBJ1-1, with TRBD1 matching 7 bases. Germline loops: CDR1 SQVTM, CDR2 ANQGSEA. The CDR3 has 14 residues. V dropped 7 bases and J dropped 2; count of bases not matched to a gene: 10. CDR3 DNA: TGCAGCGGCGGCTCAGGGGGGGGTAACACTGAAGCTTTCTTT. This translates into CSGGSGGGNTEAFF.

The chain joins TRBV5-1 to TRBJ2-2; 8 bases line up with TRBD1. Trimming removed 4 bases from V and 0 bases from J; junction bases left unmatched: 5. CDR3 size: 16 residues. Germline V CDR1 and CDR2: SGHRS, YFSETQ. As DNA, the CDR3 is TGCGCCAGCAGCCCTTGGGGACAGGCGAACACCGGGGAGCTGTTTTTT. This encodes CASSPWGQANTGELFF.

The chain has TRBV5-6 and TRBJ2-5; 7 nucleotides match TRBD1. Germline CDR1 SGHDT, CDR2 YYEEEE. This CDR3 has 14 residues. V lost 2 bases, J lost 3 bases, and 4 bases stayed unmatched. CDR3: CASSLQGIKETQYF. The CDR3 DNA reads TGTGCCAGCAGCTTACAGGGGATCAAAGAGACCCAGTACTTC.

The chain couples TRBV9 to TRBJ2-2; D is ambiguous. V was trimmed by 0 bases and J by 4 bases, leaving 7 bases between them. Germline-derived CDR1 and CDR2 are SGDLS and YYNGEE. The CDR3 contains 14 residues. This CDR3 is CASSVDPSTGELFF. Written as DNA, the CDR3 is TGTGCCAGCAGCGTAGACCCCAGCACCGGGGAGCTGTTTTTT.

This clone was seen just once. CDR3 region: CAIGGQGSDEQYF. CDR3 in DNA: TGTGCCATCGGGGGACAGGGATCGGACGAGCAGTACTTC. The J gene is TRBJ2-7, the V gene TRBV25-1; 9 positions agree with TRBD1. V was clipped by 10 bases and J by 5 bases; unmatched bases: 9. There are 13 residues in the CDR3. Germline V gene sequence: CDR1 MGHDK, CDR2 SYGVNS.